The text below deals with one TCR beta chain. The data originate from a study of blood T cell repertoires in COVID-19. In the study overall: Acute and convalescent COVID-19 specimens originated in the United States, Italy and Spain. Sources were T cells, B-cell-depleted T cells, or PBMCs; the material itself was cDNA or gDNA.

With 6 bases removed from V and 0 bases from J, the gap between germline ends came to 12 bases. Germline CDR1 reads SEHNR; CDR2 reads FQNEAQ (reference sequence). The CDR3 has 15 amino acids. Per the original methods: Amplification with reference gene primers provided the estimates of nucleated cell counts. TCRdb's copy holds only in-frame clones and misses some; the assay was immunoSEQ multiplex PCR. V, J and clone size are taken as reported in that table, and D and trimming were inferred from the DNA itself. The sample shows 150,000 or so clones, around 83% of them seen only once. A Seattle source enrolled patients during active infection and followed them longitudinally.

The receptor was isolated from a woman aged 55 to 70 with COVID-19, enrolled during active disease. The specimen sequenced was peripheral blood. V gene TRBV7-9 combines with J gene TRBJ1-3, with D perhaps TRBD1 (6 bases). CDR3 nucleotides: TGTGCCAGCAGACCCACAGGGTACTCTGGAAACACCATATATTTT. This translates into CASRPTGYSGNTIYF.